The next 27 T cell receptor beta chains were all read from a single sample in a study of OX40 agonist ivuxolimab in advanced cancers. Here immunoSEQ multiplex PCR was the method, and the copy in TCRdb shows in-frame clones only, minus some. The sample consists of 8,500 to 13,000 clones, around 80% of them appearing once. Source: CD4+ or CD8+ T cells sorted from blood, taken in a trial of the OX40 agonist ivuxolimab. The receptors were gathered from an adult with an advanced solid tumor such as melanoma, head and neck, liver or kidney cancer.

The chain carries TRBV10-2 and TRBJ2-1; 8 bases align to TRBD2. Trimming at V came to 4 bases and at J to 4 bases, leaving 3 bases not matched to a gene. This CDR3 region has 14 residues. Germline V CDR1 and CDR2: WSHSY, SAAADI. CDR3 bases: TGCGCCAGCAGTGTACTAGCGGAATACAATGAGCAGTTCTTC. Residues: CASSVLAEYNEQFF.

This clone counts as large. The chain combines TRBV29-1 with TRBJ2-1; 10 bases are a match to TRBD2. The CDR3 has 17 amino acids. V shed 1 base, J shed 2 bases, and the junction held 8 bases outside the gene matches. The germline CDR1 and CDR2 sequences are SQVTM and ANQGSEA. The CDR3 sequence: CSVEALTSGMTYNEQFF. In nucleotides, the CDR3 is TGCAGCGTTGAAGCCCTAACTAGCGGGATGACCTACAATGAGCAGTTCTTC.

The genes are TRBV11-2 and TRBJ2-7, with TRBD1 matching 9 bases. This CDR3 has 14 residues. V trimming: 8 bases; J trimming: 7 bases; junction bases outside the gene matches: 12. Germline V CDR1 and CDR2: SGHAT, FQNNGV. The CDR3 DNA is TGTGCCAGCTCCCGGGGACAGGGCCCGAGAGAGCAGTACTTC. Amino acids: CASSRGQGPREQYF.

This sequence joins TRBV5-1 and TRBJ1-2; 8 positions match TRBD1. The junction had 3 bases not matched to a gene; V was cut back by 7 bases and J by 7 bases. Germline values: CDR1 SGHRS, CDR2 YFSETQ. This CDR3 has 11 amino acids. CDR3 sequence (DNA): TGCGCCAGCCAGGGGGCGCTTGGCTACACCTTC. This gives the protein CASQGALGYTF.

The rearrangement uses TRBV27 and TRBJ1-4; D call uncertain. Germline-derived CDR1 and CDR2 are MNHEY and SMNVEV (reference sequence). With 2 bases removed from V and 8 bases from J, the gap between germline ends came to 9 bases. The CDR3 runs to 13 residues. Here the CDR3 DNA reads TGTGCCAGCAGTTTACCGAGTCGGGAAAAACTGTTTTTT. Translation: CASSLPSREKLFF.

The genes are TRBV6-4 and TRBJ1-6, with TRBD1 matching 10 bases. After removal of 6 bases from V and 9 bases from J, the junction contained 5 bases not matched to a gene. The CDR3 has 14 amino acids. Germline assignment: CDR1 MRHNA and CDR2 SNTAGT. CDR3 residues: CASRPGTGASPLHF. The CDR3 DNA follows: TGTGCCAGCAGGCCCGGGACAGGGGCTTCACCCCTCCACTTT.

The chain combines TRBV27 with TRBJ2-2; 8 bases align to TRBD1. This CDR3 has 15 residues. Trimming removed 6 bases from V and 0 bases from J; junction bases left unmatched: 3. Germline-derived CDR1 and CDR2 are MNHEY and SMNVEV (reference sequence). The CDR3 DNA sequence: TGTGCCAGCAGCCAGGACAGGGCGAACACCGGGGAGCTGTTTTTT. It yields the protein CASSQDRANTGELFF.

V usage is TRBV19 and J usage is TRBJ1-2; unclear D gene. Germline CDR1 is LNHDA and CDR2 is SQIVND (reference sequence). The germline V and J ends were trimmed by 6 bases and 2 bases, with 7 bases remaining between them. The CDR3 sequence is 12 residues long. CDR3 DNA sequence: TGTGCCAGTAGCGCGGACAACTATGGCTACACCTTC. It encodes CASSADNYGYTF.

The chain uses TRBV5-4 and TRBJ2-3, with a tentative D call TRBD2 (6 bases). Germline CDR1 is SGHNT and CDR2 is YYREEE (reference sequence). Between the trimmed V and J ends, which lost 4 bases and 4 bases, there was a span of 13 bases. This CDR3 has 14 amino acids. CDR3 in amino acids: CASSRGWGADTQYF. The DNA of the CDR3 is TGTGCCAGCAGCCGAGGGTGGGGGGCAGATACGCAGTATTTT.

This clone was observed a few times. The CDR3 nucleotides are TGTGCCAGCAGCCAGACCGGCTACGAGCAGTACTTC. Translation: CASSQTGYEQYF. The chain couples TRBV7-2 to TRBJ2-7; D is undetermined. This CDR3 is built from 12 residues. CDR1 and CDR2 (germline): SGHTA, FQGNSA. V was pared by 5 bases and J by 3 bases, with 8 bases between.

The chain is built from TRBV27 and TRBJ2-7, with 10 bases identical to TRBD2. Germline V gives CDR1 MNHEY, CDR2 SMNVEV (reference sequence). The CDR3 runs to 15 residues. Trimming cost V 3 bases and J 3 bases; bases outside gene matches: 5. The CDR3 spells CASSFGLAEGYEQYF. CDR3 coding DNA: TGTGCCAGCAGTTTTGGACTAGCGGAGGGCTACGAGCAGTACTTC.

V and J are TRBV5-1 and TRBJ1-2; D not resolved. The ends were cut back, 3 bases at V and 7 bases at J, with 10 bases in the middle. The CDR3 is 12 amino acids. Germline-derived CDR1 and CDR2 are SGHRS and YFSETQ. This chain's CDR3 is CASSSAGVGYTF. The CDR3 DNA sequence: TGCGCCAGCAGCTCGGCAGGAGTTGGCTACACCTTC.

The sample holds a few counts of this clone. This chain connects TRBV25-1 to TRBJ1-1; 8 bases agree with TRBD1. Germline trimming cut 5 bases from V and 0 bases from J; bases unmatched to any gene: 2. The CDR3 extends over 14 amino acids. Germline CDR1 MGHDK, CDR2 SYGVNS. The CDR3 bases are TGTGCCAGCAGTCCGACAGGGGTGAACACTGAAGCTTTCTTT. It is translated as CASSPTGVNTEAFF. Full variable domain (rest looked up from reference TRBV25-1 and TRBJ1-1): EADIYQTPRYLVIGTGKKITLECSQTMGHDKMYWYQQDPGMELHLIHYSYGVNSTEKGDLSSESTVSRIRTEHFPLTLESARPSHTSQYLCASSPTGVNTEAFFGQGTRLTVV.

V gene TRBV27 combines with J gene TRBJ2-7; the D gene is possibly TRBD2 (5 bases). With 8 bases removed from V and 2 bases from J, the gap between germline ends came to 13 bases. The CDR3 spans 13 residues. Germline lookup yields CDR1 MNHEY and CDR2 SMNVEV (reference sequence). The CDR3 here is CASGGRPPYEQYF. DNA of the CDR3: TGTGCCAGCGGAGGACGGCCACCCTACGAGCAGTACTTC.

The gene calls are TRBV11-2 and TRBJ2-1; 12 positions agree with TRBD2. V lost 2 bases, J lost 4 bases, and 9 bases stayed unmatched. The CDR3 extends over 18 amino acids. Germline lookup yields CDR1 SGHAT and CDR2 FQNNGV. The CDR3 DNA follows: TGTGCCAGCAGCTTATATAATGGGACTAGCGGGCTTTACAATGAGCAGTTCTTC. The encoded protein is CASSLYNGTSGLYNEQFF. Full variable domain (rest looked up from reference TRBV11-2 and TRBJ2-1): EAGVAQSPRYKIIEKRQSVAFWCNPISGHATLYWYQQILGQGPKLLIQFQNNGVVDDSQLPKDRFSAERLKGVDSTLKIQPAKLEDSAVYLCASSLYNGTSGLYNEQFFGPGTRLTVL.

The chain couples TRBV12-2 to TRBJ2-7; the table's D gene call, TRBD1, was not cross checked with the DNA. TRBV12-2 constitutes a pseudogene. This CDR3 is built from 17 residues. CDR3 nucleotide sequence: TGTGCAAGTCGCTCCTCACCATTCCGGACAGGCTCCTACGAGCAGTACTTC. Its protein is CASRSSPFRTGSYEQYF.

There are a few counts of this clone. The chain employs TRBV2 and TRBJ2-1; D remains ambiguous. This CDR3 is built from 14 residues. Germline values: CDR1 SNHLY, CDR2 FYNNEI. V lost 10 bases, J lost 10 bases, and 23 bases lay in between. The CDR3 bases are TGTGCCACCACCCCTTCGGCGGCTTCCGGAGAGCAGTTCTTC. Translating it yields CATTPSAASGEQFF.

This chain uses TRBV27 with TRBJ2-1; 7 positions agree with TRBD1. J was trimmed by 0 bases and V by 5 bases; bases with no gene match: 4. The CDR3 is 15 residues long. The V gene's germline CDR1 is MNHEY and CDR2 SMNVEV (reference sequence). The CDR3 loop reads CASSPQGNSYNEQFF. Written as DNA, the CDR3 is TGTGCCAGCAGTCCACAGGGGAACTCCTACAATGAGCAGTTCTTC.

The chain has TRBV13 and TRBJ2-7, with D unclear. This CDR3 has 16 residues. The germline V gene encodes CDR1 PRHDT and CDR2 FYEKMQ (reference sequence). The germline V and J ends were trimmed by 5 bases and 2 bases, with 19 bases remaining between them. The CDR3 region is CASSPTGSGRTYEQYF. For the CDR3, the DNA is TGTGCCAGCAGCCCGACCGGCTCGGGCAGGACCTACGAGCAGTACTTC.

This rearrangement joins TRBV10-3 to TRBJ2-1; D is possibly TRBD2 (5 bases). The CDR3 contains 13 residues. Germline loops: CDR1 ENHRY, CDR2 SYGVKD. The germline V and J ends were trimmed by 6 bases and 8 bases, with 14 bases remaining between them. For the CDR3, the DNA is TGTGCCATCAGAGATGTGGTGGAGGATGAGCAGTTCTTC. It codes for CAIRDVVEDEQFF.

This chain joins TRBV30 and TRBJ1-1; D is undetermined. Germline V CDR1 and CDR2: GTSNPN, SVGIG (reference sequence). With 1 base removed from V and 3 bases from J, the gap between germline ends came to 12 bases. The CDR3 is made up of 14 amino acids. The CDR3 bases are TGTGCCTGGAGTGATCCGCAGTGGGACACTGAAGCTTTCTTT. Amino acids: CAWSDPQWDTEAFF.

The chain joins TRBV7-8 to TRBJ2-5; D is unclear. CDR1 is SGHVS, CDR2 FQNEAQ, per germline. This CDR3 is 12 amino acids long. V gave up 3 bases and J gave up 4 bases, with 6 bases separating them. The chain's CDR3 is CASSLDVETQYF. The CDR3 coding sequence is TGTGCCAGCAGCTTGGACGTAGAGACCCAGTACTTC.

This clone is labeled as medium-sized. This chain links TRBV30 with TRBJ1-5; TRBD1 agrees at 7 bases. This CDR3 region has 15 residues. V dropped 1 base and J dropped 7; count of bases not matched to a gene: 10. The V gene's germline CDR1 is GTSNPN and CDR2 SVGIG (reference sequence). The CDR3 is CAWSGLTGLGQPQHF. DNA of the CDR3: TGTGCCTGGAGTGGCTTGACAGGGCTCGGACAGCCCCAGCATTTT. The full variable domain, completed using reference TRBV30 and TRBJ1-5, is SQTIHQWPATLVQPVGSPLSLECTVEGTSNPNLYWYRQAAGRGLQLLFYSVGIGQISSEVPQNLSASRPQDRQFILSSKKLLLSDSGFYLCAWSGLTGLGQPQHFGDGTRLSIL.

The chain joins TRBV7-9 to TRBJ2-1; D remains unclear. The CDR3 is made up of 13 amino acids. The germline V gene has CDR1 SEHNR and CDR2 FQNEAQ (reference sequence). The germline V and J ends were trimmed by 6 bases and 8 bases, with 14 bases remaining between them. For the CDR3, the DNA is TGTGCCAGCAGTCTACACGACGTGGATGAGCAGTTCTTC. Its protein is CASSLHDVDEQFF.

This clone appeared a few times. CDR3 in DNA: TGCGCCAGCAGCTTGTTGGACAGGCTGTATGGCTACACCTTC. Translated, it gives CASSLLDRLYGYTF. This rearrangement joins TRBV5-1 to TRBJ1-2; 7 bases line up with TRBD1. The trim removed 1 base at V and 5 bases at J, leaving 5 bases unmatched. This CDR3 has 14 residues. Germline V gene data show CDR1 as SGHRS and CDR2 as YFSETQ.

The V call is TRBV29-1, the J call TRBJ1-3, with 7 bases lining up with TRBD1. With 0 bases clipped from V and 4 bases from J, the junction kept 6 bases outside the gene matches. The CDR3 is 15 amino acids. The germline V gene encodes CDR1 SQVTM and CDR2 ANQGSEA. CDR3 DNA: TGCAGCGTTGAAGATGACAGGGAGATCGGAAACACCATATATTTT. It codes for CSVEDDREIGNTIYF.

This clone is medium-sized in the sample. The V and J genes are TRBV2 and TRBJ2-7; possible D gene TRBD1, 5 bases. V was clipped by 3 bases and J by 5 bases, with 11 bases between them. The CDR3 sequence is 13 residues long. Germline-derived CDR1 and CDR2 are SNHLY and FYNNEI. CDR3 region: CASSDSRVHEQYF. For the CDR3, the DNA is TGTGCCAGCAGTGACTCCAGGGTCCACGAGCAGTACTTC.